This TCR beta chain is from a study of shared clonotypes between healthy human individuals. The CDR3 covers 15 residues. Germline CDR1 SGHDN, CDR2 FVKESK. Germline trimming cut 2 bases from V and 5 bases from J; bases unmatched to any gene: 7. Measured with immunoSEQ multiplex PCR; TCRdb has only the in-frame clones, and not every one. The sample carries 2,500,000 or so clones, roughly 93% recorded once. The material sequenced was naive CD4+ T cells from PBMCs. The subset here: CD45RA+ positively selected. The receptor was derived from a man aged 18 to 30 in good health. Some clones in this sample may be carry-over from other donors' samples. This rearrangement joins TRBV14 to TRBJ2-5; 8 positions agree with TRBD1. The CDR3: CASSQLQRTGETQYF. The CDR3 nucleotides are TGTGCCAGCAGCCAATTGCAGCGGACAGGGGAGACCCAGTACTTC. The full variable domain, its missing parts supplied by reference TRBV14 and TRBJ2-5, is EAGVTQFPSHSVIEKGQTVTLRCDPISGHDNLYWYRRVMGKEIKFLLHFVKESKQDESGMPNNRFLAERTGGTYSTLKVQPAELEDSGVYFCASSQLQRTGETQYFGPGTRLLVL.